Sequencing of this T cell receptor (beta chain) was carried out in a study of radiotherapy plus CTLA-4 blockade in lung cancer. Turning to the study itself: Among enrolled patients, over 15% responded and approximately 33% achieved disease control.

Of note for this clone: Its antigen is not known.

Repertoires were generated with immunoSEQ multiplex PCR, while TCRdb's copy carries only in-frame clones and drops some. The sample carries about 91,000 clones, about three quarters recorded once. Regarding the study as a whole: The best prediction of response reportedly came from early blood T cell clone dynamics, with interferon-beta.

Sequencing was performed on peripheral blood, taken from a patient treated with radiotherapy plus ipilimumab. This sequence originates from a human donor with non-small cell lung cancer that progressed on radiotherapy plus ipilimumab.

The CDR3 bases are TGCGCCAGCAGCCCAACCGACAGGGGTCAGCCCCAGCATTTT. Its translation is CASSPTDRGQPQHF. The rearrangement uses TRBV4-1 and TRBJ1-5; 8 nucleotides agree with TRBD1. CDR1 is MGHRA, CDR2 YSYEKL, per germline. V was clipped by 4 bases and J by 6 bases; unmatched bases: 5. The length of the CDR3 is 14 residues.